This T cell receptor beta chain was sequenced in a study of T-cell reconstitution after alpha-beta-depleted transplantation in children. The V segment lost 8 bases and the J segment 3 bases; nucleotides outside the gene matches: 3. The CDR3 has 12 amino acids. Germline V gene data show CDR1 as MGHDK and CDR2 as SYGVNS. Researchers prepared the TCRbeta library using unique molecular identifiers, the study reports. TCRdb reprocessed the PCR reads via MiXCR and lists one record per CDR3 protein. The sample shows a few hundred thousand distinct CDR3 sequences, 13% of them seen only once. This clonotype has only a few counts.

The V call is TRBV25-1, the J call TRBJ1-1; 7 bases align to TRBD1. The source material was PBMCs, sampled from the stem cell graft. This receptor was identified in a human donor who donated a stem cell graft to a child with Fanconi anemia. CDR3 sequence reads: CASLGQDTEAFF. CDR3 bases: TGTGCCAGCCTCGGACAGGACACTGAAGCTTTCTTT.